Below, 23 T cell receptor beta chains from the same sample are listed, as sequenced in a study of blood T cells in healthy people across ages. Sample-barcoded 5' priming and a J-beta primer mix drove a second PCR of roughly 6 to 12 cycles. TCRdb fed the 5' RACE reads into MiXCR, producing one record per CDR3 protein. The sample shows about 1,600,000 distinct CDR3 sequences, 42% of them seen only once. Sample: blood. These receptors originate from a woman under 30 in good health.

V and J are TRBV9 and TRBJ1-5; 10 nucleotides match TRBD1. Germline-derived CDR1 and CDR2 are SGDLS and YYNGEE. The junction had 5 bases not matched to a gene; V was cut back by 2 bases and J by 6 bases. The CDR3 covers 15 residues. As DNA, the CDR3 is TGTGCCAGCAGCGTGACAGGGGGCTCGGGTCAGCCCCAGCATTTT. Its protein product is CASSVTGGSGQPQHF.

This chain joins TRBV12-3 or TRBV12-4 and TRBJ1-1; D gene ambiguous. V gave up 8 bases and J gave up 11 bases, with 12 bases separating them. The CDR3 is 10 amino acids. The CDR3 nucleotides are TGTGCCAGCGGCCTGAATATGGCTTTCTTT. Translation gives CASGLNMAFF.

With regard to this clonotype: Being one base from a much bigger clone, this may be a read error. The gene calls are TRBV12-3 or TRBV12-4 and TRBJ1-2, with D unresolved. V was pared by 5 bases and J by 10 bases, with 11 bases between. The CDR3 sequence is 11 residues long. CDR3 residues: CASSGADDYTF. CDR3 nucleotide sequence: TGTGCCAGCAGTGGCGCGGATGACTACACCTTC.

This clonotype was observed a single time. The J gene is TRBJ2-3, the V gene TRBV5-1, with no clear D. This CDR3 has 16 amino acids. V lost 0 bases and J lost 1, with 12 bases in between. Per the germline V gene, CDR1 is SGHRS and CDR2 is YFSETQ. CDR3 loop: CASSLAAKGGTDTQYF. CDR3 DNA sequence: TGCGCCAGCAGCTTGGCCGCAAAAGGCGGCACAGATACGCAGTATTTT.

The chain has TRBV4-1 and TRBJ2-3; D may be TRBD1 (6 bases). Germline V gives CDR1 MGHRA, CDR2 YSYEKL. Trimming pared 3 bases from V and 4 bases from J, leaving 14 bases between. The CDR3 has 15 amino acids. The CDR3 region has the DNA TGCGCCAGCAGCCACTACAGGGCGGTCGCAGATACGCAGTATTTT. This gives the protein CASSHYRAVADTQYF.

V and J are TRBV10-1 and TRBJ2-3, with D tentatively TRBD1 or TRBD2 (5 bases each). The CDR3 sequence is 13 residues long. V was trimmed by 7 bases and J by 2 bases, leaving 10 bases between them. Germline CDR1 is WNHNN and CDR2 is SYGVQD (reference sequence). CDR3 residues: CASTGTPTDTQYF. As DNA, the CDR3 is TGCGCCAGCACCGGGACGCCCACAGATACGCAGTATTTT.

The chain combines TRBV6-1 with TRBJ2-7; TRBD2 might be the D (6 bases). This CDR3 comprises 17 residues. Germline CDR1 MNHNS, CDR2 SASEGT. The V gene lost 2 bases and the J gene lost 0 bases, with 17 bases spanning the gap. Here the CDR3 reads CASSEYDAGISSYEQYF. The CDR3 nucleotides read TGTGCCAGCAGTGAATATGACGCGGGGATAAGCTCCTACGAGCAGTACTTC.

The chain is built from TRBV2 and TRBJ2-1; unclear D gene. Germline CDR1 SNHLY, CDR2 FYNNEI. V was clipped by 3 bases and J by 5 bases, with 26 bases between them. The CDR3 is 19 amino acids. The CDR3 DNA is TGTGCCAGCAGTGAGAAGGGTAGCCTAACGCTCCCCGTCCACAATGAGCAGTTCTTC. Protein sequence: CASSEKGSLTLPVHNEQFF.

The V gene is TRBV28, the J gene TRBJ1-5; D uncertain. The CDR3 has 15 amino acids. Trimming pared 6 bases from V and 6 bases from J, leaving 18 bases between. CDR1 and CDR2 (germline): MDHEN, SYDVKM. The CDR3 DNA sequence: TGTGCCAGCAGCCCCAGTCTCTTTCGGGGTCAGCCCCAGCATTTT. It is translated as CASSPSLFRGQPQHF.

This rearrangement joins TRBV20-1 to TRBJ1-5; the D is unclear. This CDR3 has 12 amino acids. The ends were cut back, 0 bases at V and 5 bases at J, with 5 bases in the middle. Per germline, CDR1 DFQATT and CDR2 SNEGSKA (reference sequence). In nucleotides, the CDR3 is TGCAGTGCTAGAGATGTGGATCAGCCCCAGCATTTT. Its translation: CSARDVDQPQHF.

The chain couples TRBV2 to TRBJ2-7; 8 nucleotides match TRBD1. Germline trimming cut 5 bases from V and 1 base from J; bases unmatched to any gene: 7. The CDR3 has 15 amino acids. Looked up from germline, CDR1 is SNHLY and CDR2 is FYNNEI. The CDR3 DNA is TGTGCCAGCAGTAATTCCGGGACAGGATCCTACGAGCAGTACTTC. It translates to CASSNSGTGSYEQYF.

This clonotype was picked up a small number of times. The gene calls are TRBV20-1 and TRBJ2-3; 9 nucleotides agree with TRBD2. Unmatched junction bases numbered 9, after V lost 6 bases and J lost 2 bases. From germline, CDR1 is DFQATT and CDR2 SNEGSKA (reference sequence). The CDR3 length is 15 residues. CDR3 residues: CSAAGTSRSTDTQYF. The CDR3 region has the DNA TGCAGTGCAGCGGGGACTAGCCGATCCACAGATACGCAGTATTTT.

This clonotype has only a few counts. The V gene is TRBV21-1, the J gene TRBJ2-1; the DNA was not used to check the table's D call, TRBD1. TRBV21-1 is reported as a pseudogene. This CDR3 spans 15 amino acids. The CDR3 spells CASSPVASSYNEQFF. The CDR3 nucleotides read TGTGCCAGCAGCCCTGTGGCAAGCTCCTACAATGAGCAGTTCTTC.

The chain links TRBV29-1 to TRBJ2-1; 7 bases are shared with TRBD1. J was trimmed by 4 bases and V by 6 bases; bases with no gene match: 9. Germline loops: CDR1 SQVTM, CDR2 ANQGSEA. The CDR3 loop spans 14 amino acids. This CDR3 reads CSVMGTEDYNEQFF. The CDR3, as DNA: TGCAGCGTCATGGGGACAGAGGATTACAATGAGCAGTTCTTC.

A remark on this clonotype: Germline is not matched at one junction end, which may reflect a read error. V gene TRBV20-1 combines with J gene TRBJ2-1; 8 bases match TRBD2. Per the germline V gene, CDR1 is DFQATT and CDR2 is SNEGSKA (reference sequence). CDR3 length: 16 residues. The CDR3 DNA follows: TGCAGTGCTATAGATATTGGACTAGCCACCTACAATGGGCAGTTCTTC. This codes for CSAIDIGLATYNGQFF.

The rearrangement uses TRBV2 and TRBJ2-5; 11 nucleotides match TRBD2. This CDR3 spans 16 amino acids. Germline V CDR1 and CDR2: SNHLY, FYNNEI. V was pared by 7 bases and J by 1 base, with 8 bases of the junction left unmatched. The chain's CDR3 is CASTPFLAGGQETQYF. CDR3 DNA: TGTGCCAGCACCCCCTTTCTAGCGGGAGGCCAAGAGACCCAGTACTTC.

This clonotype was seen repeatedly, ten times or more. The chain joins TRBV18 to TRBJ2-5; D is undetermined. The CDR3 spans 12 residues. The V gene's germline CDR1 is KGHSH and CDR2 LQKENI. The V gene lost 8 bases and the J gene lost 4 bases, with 11 bases spanning the gap. The CDR3 loop is CASSPGLETQYF. The CDR3 DNA reads as TGTGCCAGCAGCCCAGGCCTAGAGACCCAGTACTTC.

This chain uses TRBV20-1 with TRBJ2-7, with TRBD1 matching over 9 bases. Germline-derived CDR1 and CDR2 are DFQATT and SNEGSKA (reference sequence). The CDR3 spans 15 residues. V dropped 2 bases and J dropped 1; count of bases not matched to a gene: 6. The DNA for the CDR3 is TGCAGTGCTAGAATGACCGGGACAGGGTCCTACGAGCAGTACTTC. The encoded protein is CSARMTGTGSYEQYF.

The chain joins TRBV30 to TRBJ2-7; a weak D match, TRBD1 (6 bases). Germline CDR1 reads GTSNPN; CDR2 reads SVGIG (reference sequence). With 8 bases removed from V and 2 bases from J, the gap between germline ends came to 13 bases. This CDR3 contains 12 residues. CDR3 residues: CATIGQTYEQYF. CDR3 DNA: TGTGCCACCATAGGACAGACCTACGAGCAGTACTTC. Looking up the rest from reference TRBV30 and TRBJ2-7 gives the full variable domain: SQTIHQWPATLVQPVGSPLSLECTVEGTSNPNLYWYRQAAGRGLQLLFYSVGIGQISSEVPQNLSASRPQDRQFILSSKKLLLSDSGFYLCATIGQTYEQYFGPGTRLTVT.

This clonotype was detected only a few times. The rearrangement links TRBV10-3 to TRBJ2-2; TRBD1 agrees at 10 bases. CDR1 ENHRY and CDR2 SYGVKD come from the germline V gene. With V trimmed by 6 bases and J by 2 bases, 6 bases remained unmatched. The CDR3 consists of 16 residues. The CDR3: CAIRETGGGNTGELFF. In nucleotides, the CDR3 is TGTGCCATCAGGGAGACAGGGGGCGGTAACACCGGGGAGCTGTTTTTT.

This clonotype has just a few counts. The chain employs TRBV6-1 and TRBJ2-1; D not resolved. The V end was cut by 6 bases, the J end by 6 bases, with 12 bases between. This CDR3 is 13 amino acids long. Per the germline V gene, CDR1 is MNHNS and CDR2 is SASEGT. The CDR3 loop reads CASSRVRANEQFF. The CDR3 bases are TGTGCCAGCAGCCGGGTTCGGGCCAATGAGCAGTTCTTC.

Here the CDR3 reads CSARNRVRSTEAFF. The CDR3 DNA follows: TGCAGTGCAAGAAACAGGGTTAGGAGCACTGAAGCTTTCTTT. V and J are TRBV20-1 and TRBJ1-1; possibly TRBD1 for D (6 bases). Germline V CDR1 and CDR2: DFQATT, SNEGSKA (reference sequence). The CDR3 extends over 14 amino acids. The V end was cut by 6 bases, the J end by 4 bases, with 18 bases between.

This clonotype was detected only a few times. The chain couples TRBV7-7 to TRBJ2-5; TRBD1 matches at 7 bases. This CDR3 comprises 15 residues. Germline loops: CDR1 SSHAT, CDR2 FNYEAQ (reference sequence). The junction had 6 bases not matched to a gene; V was cut back by 5 bases and J by 0 bases. In DNA, the CDR3 is TGTGCCAGCAGCCTCCAGACAGGGAACCAAGAGACCCAGTACTTC. Amino acid sequence: CASSLQTGNQETQYF.